The rows below give T cell receptor beta chains drawn from one sample of a study of human T cells and chemical hapten exposure. TCRdb reanalysed the RACE reads using MiXCR and keeps one entry per CDR3 protein. This repertoire shows 150,000 or so distinct CDR3 sequences, about 15% found once; its top ten account for less than 2%. The material was whole blood, obtained in connection with sensitization to the hapten diphenylcyclopropenone (DPC). These receptors were obtained from a woman in her twenties or thirties with alopecia areata. Some clones in this sample may be carry-over from other donors' samples. The CDR3 runs from the conserved cysteine through the conserved F or W. The D gene is left open where the match is weak. Expanded clones are given a class, and other clones once, few, many or no size at all.

TRBV7-3,NA,NA,TRBJ2-6,CASSSTEWSGANVLTF,TGTGCCAGCAGCTCCACCGAATGGTCTGGGGCCAACGTCCTGACTTTC
TRBV12-3/TRBV12-4,NA,many,TRBJ1-4,CASSPTVTNEKLFF,TGTGCCAGCAGTCCGACAGTAACTAATGAAAAACTGTTTTTT
TRBV29-1,NA,NA,TRBJ2-7,CSIRQGPYEQYF,TGCAGCATACGTCAGGGCCCCTACGAGCAGTACTTC
TRBV29-1,TRBD1,many,TRBJ1-1,CSVGIDPTGGSWATEAFF,TGCAGCGTTGGGATCGATCCGACAGGGGGATCCTGGGCCACTGAAGCTTTCTTT
TRBV5-1,TRBD1,NA,TRBJ1-1,CASSTGGQGYLMNTEAFF,TGCGCCAGCAGCACCGGCGGACAGGGATATCTTATGAACACTGAAGCTTTCTTT
TRBV6-5,NA,NA,TRBJ1-4,CASSYRAAFNEKLFF,TGTGCCAGCAGTTACCGGGCAGCCTTTAATGAAAAACTGTTTTTT
TRBV28,TRBD2,few,TRBJ2-5,CASSPGLAGVTQYF,TGTGCCAGCAGTCCCGGACTAGCGGGGGTGACCCAGTACTTC
TRBV12-5,NA,few,TRBJ2-2,CASGPGEGAGELFF,TGTGCTAGTGGCCCCGGGGAAGGGGCCGGGGAGCTGTTTTTT
TRBV21-1,NA,many,TRBJ1-2,CASSKSFTGPPKGYGYTF,TGTGCCAGCAGCAAATCTTTCACCGGGCCCCCCAAGGGCTATGGCTACACCTTC
TRBV20-1,TRBD2,NA,TRBJ2-1,CSARGSGSYNEQFF,TGCAGTGCTAGGGGTAGCGGGTCCTACAATGAGCAGTTCTTC
TRBV7-2,NA,NA,TRBJ1-1,CASSSSGDSEAFF,TGTGCCAGCAGCTCTAGCGGGGACTCTGAAGCTTTCTTT
TRBV19,TRBD1,once,TRBJ1-5,CASSIRTGPHQPQHF,TGTGCCAGTAGTATTAGGACAGGTCCCCATCAGCCCCAGCATTTT
TRBV5-1,NA,few,TRBJ2-7,CASSSFIERDEAEQYF,TGCGCCAGCAGCTCCTTCATTGAGAGGGACGAGGCCGAGCAGTACTTC
TRBV2,NA,NA,TRBJ2-1,CASLPFDLRGPNPLYNEQFF,TGTGCCAGCCTACCATTCGACTTGCGGGGGCCAAATCCCCTCTACAATGAGCAGTTCTTC
TRBV5-1,NA,few,TRBJ2-2,CASSLALPGELFF,TGCGCCAGCAGCTTGGCGTTGCCCGGGGAGCTGTTTTTT
TRBV10-2,TRBD2,NA,TRBJ2-1,CASSDPAGGRDEQFF,TGCGCCAGCAGTGACCCAGCGGGGGGCCGCGATGAGCAGTTCTTC
TRBV7-3,NA,few,TRBJ1-1,CASSLTSNTEAFF,TGTGCCAGCAGCTTAACCAGCAACACTGAAGCTTTCTTT
TRBV20-1,TRBD1,few,TRBJ1-6,CSASLNRGDSPLHF,TGCAGTGCTAGTCTAAACAGGGGAGACTCACCCCTCCACTTT
TRBV5-6,TRBD1,NA,TRBJ2-2,CASSTTGTGIAGELFF,TGTGCCAGCAGCACAACCGGGACAGGGATCGCCGGGGAGCTGTTTTTT
TRBV6-5,NA,many,TRBJ1-3,CASSYGQGMAGNTIYF,TGTGCCAGCAGTTACGGCCAGGGGATGGCTGGAAACACCATATATTTT
TRBV12-3/TRBV12-4,TRBD2,NA,TRBJ2-1,CASRWTSGGADEQFF,TGTGCCAGCAGATGGACTAGCGGGGGGGCGGATGAGCAGTTCTTC
TRBV18,NA,NA,TRBJ1-1,CASSPLGADTEAFF,TGTGCCAGCTCACCACTGGGGGCAGACACTGAAGCTTTCTTT
TRBV30,TRBD2,NA,TRBJ2-1,CAWVPWTSGGDEQFF,TGTGCCTGGGTTCCTTGGACTAGCGGGGGGGATGAGCAGTTCTTC
TRBV20-1,NA,few,TRBJ2-3,CSARSRLAGRRTSTDTQYF,TGCAGTGCTAGATCTCGGCTAGCTGGTCGACGCACTAGCACAGATACGCAGTATTTT
TRBV28,TRBD1,NA,TRBJ2-1,CASSSAGTGDYNEQFF,TGTGCCAGCAGTTCAGCCGGGACAGGGGATTACAATGAGCAGTTCTTC
TRBV28,NA,NA,TRBJ2-1,CASSYREQFF,TGTGCCAGCAGTTACCGTGAGCAGTTCTTC
TRBV12-3/TRBV12-4,TRBD2,NA,TRBJ2-1,CASTHRSGRSNEQFF,TGTGCCAGCACCCACCGTAGCGGGAGATCCAATGAGCAGTTCTTC
TRBV18,NA,few,TRBJ2-3,CASSQGSADTQYF,TGTGCCAGCTCGCAGGGTTCCGCAGATACGCAGTATTTT
TRBV6-5,NA,NA,TRBJ2-7,CASSPRRASGKKAYEQYF,TGTGCCAGCAGTCCCAGGCGAGCTTCAGGAAAAAAGGCCTACGAGCAGTACTTC
TRBV6-2/TRBV6-3,NA,few,TRBJ2-1,CASSYSRTLQGVRYNEQFF,TGTGCCAGCAGTTACTCTAGAACACTCCAGGGTGTACGGTACAATGAGCAGTTCTTC
TRBV7-9,TRBD1,few,TRBJ1-1,CASSGGQGAHTEAFF,TGTGCCAGCAGCGGGGGACAGGGGGCCCACACTGAAGCTTTCTTT
TRBV27,NA,many,TRBJ2-7,CASRAWGVPEQYF,TGTGCCAGCAGGGCTTGGGGAGTCCCCGAGCAGTACTTC
TRBV6-6,NA,NA,TRBJ1-1,CASSYGTPRTEAFF,TGTGCCAGCAGTTACGGGACACCTAGAACTGAAGCTTTCTTT
TRBV20-1,TRBD2,NA,TRBJ2-7,CSASSGLAEYEQYF,TGCAGTGCTAGCTCGGGACTAGCGGAATACGAGCAGTACTTC
TRBV2,NA,NA,TRBJ1-6,CASNVRGSPLHF,TGTGCCAGCAACGTAAGGGGGTCACCCCTCCACTTT
TRBV14,NA,many,TRBJ1-5,CASSQDLGQPQHF,TGTGCCAGCAGCCAAGATCTTGGACAGCCCCAGCATTTT
TRBV7-9,NA,NA,TRBJ1-1,CASSLGLVSTEAFF,TGTGCCAGCAGCTTAGGGTTGGTGTCGACTGAAGCTTTCTTT
TRBV27,NA,NA,TRBJ1-6,CASRGISSYNSPLHF,TGTGCCAGCCGTGGGATAAGCTCCTATAATTCACCCCTCCACTTT
TRBV28,NA,few,TRBJ1-6,CASSAPGAYNSPLHF,TGTGCCAGCAGTGCCCCGGGGGCCTATAATTCACCCCTCCACTTT
TRBV6-2/TRBV6-3,NA,NA,TRBJ1-2,CASSRRVYGYTF,TGTGCCAGCAGTCGGCGGGTCTATGGCTACACCTTC
TRBV6-2/TRBV6-3,NA,few,TRBJ1-2,CASSYGLTRSYGYTF,TGTGCCAGCAGTTACGGCTTGACGCGGTCCTATGGCTACACCTTC
TRBV20-1,TRBD1,few,TRBJ2-7,CSARVAGTGGFEQYF,TGCAGTGCTAGAGTGGCCGGGACAGGGGGCTTCGAGCAGTACTTC
TRBV20-1,TRBD1,few,TRBJ2-3,CSARAETGGTTDTQYF,TGCAGTGCTAGAGCCGAGACAGGGGGGACCACAGATACGCAGTATTTT
TRBV5-5,NA,few,TRBJ1-3,CASSVQGSGNTIYF,TGTGCCAGCAGCGTGCAGGGTTCTGGAAACACCATATATTTT
TRBV6-2/TRBV6-3,TRBD1,few,TRBJ2-2,CATGLNTGELFF,TGTGCGACAGGGCTGAACACCGGGGAGCTGTTTTTT
TRBV29-1,NA,NA,TRBJ2-1,CSVEVGTSYNSEQFF,TGCAGCGTTGAAGTGGGGACGAGCTACAATAGTGAGCAGTTCTTC
TRBV28,TRBD1,few,TRBJ2-5,CASSLSGTGGLETQYF,TGTGCCAGCAGTTTATCCGGGACAGGGGGTCTCGAGACCCAGTACTTC
TRBV20-1,NA,NA,TRBJ1-5,CSARDGRAFQPQHF,TGCAGTGCTAGGGACGGCAGGGCCTTTCAGCCCCAGCATTTT
TRBV27,NA,many,TRBJ2-7,CASSTQGNEQYF,TGTGCCAGCAGTACCCAGGGGAACGAGCAGTACTTC
TRBV7-2,NA,NA,TRBJ2-4,CASSSGQPTFGLLAKNIQYF,TGTGCCAGCAGCTCAGGACAGCCCACATTTGGATTGCTAGCCAAAAACATTCAGTACTTC